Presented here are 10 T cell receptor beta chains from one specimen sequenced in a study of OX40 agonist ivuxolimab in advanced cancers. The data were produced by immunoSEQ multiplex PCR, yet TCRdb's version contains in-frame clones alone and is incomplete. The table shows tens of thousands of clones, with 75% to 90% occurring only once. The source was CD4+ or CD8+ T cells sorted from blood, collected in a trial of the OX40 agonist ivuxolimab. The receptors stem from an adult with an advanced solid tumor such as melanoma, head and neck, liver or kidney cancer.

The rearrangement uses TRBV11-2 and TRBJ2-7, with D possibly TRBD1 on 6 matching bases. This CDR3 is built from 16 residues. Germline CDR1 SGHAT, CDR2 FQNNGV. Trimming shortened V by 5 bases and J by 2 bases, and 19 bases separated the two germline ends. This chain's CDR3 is CASSPQARTGTYEQYF. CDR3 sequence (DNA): TGTGCCAGCAGCCCGCAGGCCCGAACAGGGACCTACGAGCAGTACTTC.

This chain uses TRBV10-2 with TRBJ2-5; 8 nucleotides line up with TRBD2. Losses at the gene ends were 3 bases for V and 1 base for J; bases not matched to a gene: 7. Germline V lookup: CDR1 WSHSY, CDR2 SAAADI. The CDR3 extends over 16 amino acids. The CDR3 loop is CASSERGGGTQETQYF. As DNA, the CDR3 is TGCGCCAGCAGTGAAAGGGGCGGGGGGACCCAAGAGACCCAGTACTTC.

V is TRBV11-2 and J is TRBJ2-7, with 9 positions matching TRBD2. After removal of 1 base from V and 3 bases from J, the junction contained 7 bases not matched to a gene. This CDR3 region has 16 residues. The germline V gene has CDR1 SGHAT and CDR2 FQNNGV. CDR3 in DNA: TGTGCCAGCAGCTTAGGACTAGCGGAAAATTACTACGAGCAGTACTTC. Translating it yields CASSLGLAENYYEQYF. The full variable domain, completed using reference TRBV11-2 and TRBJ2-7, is EAGVAQSPRYKIIEKRQSVAFWCNPISGHATLYWYQQILGQGPKLLIQFQNNGVVDDSQLPKDRFSAERLKGVDSTLKIQPAKLEDSAVYLCASSLGLAENYYEQYFGPGTRLTVT.

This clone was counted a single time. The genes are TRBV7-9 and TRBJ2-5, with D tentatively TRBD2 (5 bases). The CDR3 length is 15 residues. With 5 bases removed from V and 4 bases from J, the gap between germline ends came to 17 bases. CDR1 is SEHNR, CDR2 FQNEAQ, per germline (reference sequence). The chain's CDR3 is CASSPSRLATETQYF. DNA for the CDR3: TGTGCCAGCAGCCCTAGTAGGCTAGCCACAGAGACCCAGTACTTC.

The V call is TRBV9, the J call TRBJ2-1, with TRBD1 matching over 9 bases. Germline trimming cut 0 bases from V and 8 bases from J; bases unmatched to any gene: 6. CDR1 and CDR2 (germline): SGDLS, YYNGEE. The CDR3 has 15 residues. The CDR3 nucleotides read TGTGCCAGCAGCGTAGCCGGGACAGGGTACGATGAGCAGTTCTTC. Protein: CASSVAGTGYDEQFF.

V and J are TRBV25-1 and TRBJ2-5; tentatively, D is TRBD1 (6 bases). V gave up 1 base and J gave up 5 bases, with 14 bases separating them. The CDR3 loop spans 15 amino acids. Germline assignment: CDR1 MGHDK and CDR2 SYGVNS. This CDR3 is CASSESAGEWETQYF. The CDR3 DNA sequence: TGTGCCAGCAGTGAATCGGCAGGGGAGTGGGAGACCCAGTACTTC.

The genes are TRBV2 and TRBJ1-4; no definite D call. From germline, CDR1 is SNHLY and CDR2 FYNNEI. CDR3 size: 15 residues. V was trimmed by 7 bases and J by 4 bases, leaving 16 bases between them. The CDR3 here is CASMDGQIGNEKLFF. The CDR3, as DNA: TGTGCCAGCATGGATGGGCAAATCGGTAATGAAAAACTGTTTTTT.

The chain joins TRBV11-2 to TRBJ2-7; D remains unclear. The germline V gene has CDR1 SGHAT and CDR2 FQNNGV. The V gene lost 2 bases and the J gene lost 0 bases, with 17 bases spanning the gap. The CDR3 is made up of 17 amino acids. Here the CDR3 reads CASSLLSLGPSSYEQYF. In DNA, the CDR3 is TGTGCCAGCAGCTTACTTAGTTTAGGGCCGAGCTCCTACGAGCAGTACTTC.

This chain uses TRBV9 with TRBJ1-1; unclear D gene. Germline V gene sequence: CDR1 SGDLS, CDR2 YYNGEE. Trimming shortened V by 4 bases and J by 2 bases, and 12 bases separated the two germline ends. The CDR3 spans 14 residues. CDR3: CASSPISGNTEAFF. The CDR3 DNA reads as TGTGCCAGCAGCCCGATCTCGGGTAACACTGAAGCTTTCTTT.

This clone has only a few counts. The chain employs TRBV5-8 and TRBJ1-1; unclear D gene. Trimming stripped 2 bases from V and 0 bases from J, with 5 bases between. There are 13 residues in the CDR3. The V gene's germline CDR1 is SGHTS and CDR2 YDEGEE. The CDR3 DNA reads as TGTGCCAGCAGCTTTATGCTGAACACTGAAGCTTTCTTT. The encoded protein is CASSFMLNTEAFF.